This section outlines one T cell receptor (beta chain) sequence together with its context. This entry comes from a study of blood T cell repertoires in COVID-19. Looking at the study overall: The United States, Italy and Spain provided the acute and convalescent COVID-19 samples. PBMCs, B-cell-depleted T cells, or T cells provided the cDNA or gDNA that made up the material.

The V end lost 4 bases, the J end lost 4 bases, and 8 bases lay between the germline ends. The CDR3 sequence is 12 residues long. Authors' processing steps: Researchers report that nucleated cell counts were estimated from reference gene primer amplification. The method was immunoSEQ multiplex PCR; TCRdb's version includes in-frame clones alone and lacks a portion of them. The V and J calls and the clone size are those of that table, but D and trimming were determined from the DNA. The repertoire holds over 150,000 clones, about four fifths seen once, with 11% to 15% in the top ten. The V call is TRBV12-3 or TRBV12-4, the J call TRBJ2-7; D is unresolved. Sequencing was performed on peripheral blood. The sequence came from a man aged 18 to 30 with active or convalescent COVID-19. The chain's CDR3 is CASSSDNYEQYF. CDR3 in DNA: TGTGCCAGCAGTTCCGACAATTACGAGCAGTACTTC.